What follows is one T cell receptor beta chain and its context. This sample also contains other DNA sequences that code for the same CDR3. This sample is drawn from a study of blood T cell repertoires in COVID-19. At the level of the study: Whether acute or convalescent, the COVID-19 samples came from the United States, Italy and Spain. Sources were T cells, B-cell-depleted T cells, or PBMCs; the material itself was cDNA or gDNA.

As handled by the study authors: Amplifying reference gene primers gave estimates of nucleated cell counts. Sequenced by immunoSEQ multiplex PCR; TCRdb stores in-frame clones only, minus some. The V and J calls and the clone size are those of that table, but D and trimming were determined from the DNA. This sample has tens of thousands of clones, with about 88% found just once. Germline CDR1 and CDR2: SGHAT and FQNNGV. The CDR3 contains 14 residues. The ends were cut back, 5 bases at V and 3 bases at J, with 11 bases in the middle. The sequencing sample was made of peripheral blood. The chain combines TRBV11-2 with TRBJ2-1, with D possibly being TRBD2 (6 bases). The source is a man in his sixties with acute or convalescent COVID-19. The CDR3 DNA reads as TGTGCCAGCAGCCCACTGCGGGGCTACAATGAGCAGTTCTTC. Its translation is CASSPLRGYNEQFF.